The 24 T cell receptor beta chains listed next were all sequenced from one sample in a study of blood T cell repertoires in COVID-19. The data were produced by immunoSEQ multiplex PCR, yet TCRdb's version contains in-frame clones alone and is incomplete. The data show some 20,000 clones, 70% to 90% seen once. What was sequenced was peripheral blood. These receptors were collected from a man aged 35 to 55 with active COVID-19.

The chain joins TRBV27 to TRBJ1-5; D uncertain. The CDR3 contains 14 residues. Trimming pared 6 bases from V and 0 bases from J, leaving 9 bases between. Germline V gene sequence: CDR1 MNHEY, CDR2 SMNVEV (reference sequence). This CDR3 is CASSESHSNQPQHF. The CDR3 DNA is TGTGCCAGCAGCGAGAGTCATAGCAATCAGCCCCAGCATTTT.

This chain links TRBV10-3 with TRBJ1-1, with D uncertain. Germline CDR1 and CDR2: ENHRY and SYGVKD. There are 13 residues in the CDR3. V was pared by 6 bases and J by 1 base, with 9 bases between. The CDR3 DNA reads TGTGCCATCAGCCGTCGGGGGAACACTGAAGCTTTCTTT. It translates to CAISRRGNTEAFF.

The rearrangement uses TRBV2 and TRBJ1-4, with D uncertain. Germline V gene sequence: CDR1 SNHLY, CDR2 FYNNEI. The CDR3 loop spans 15 amino acids. The ends were cut back, 5 bases at V and 5 bases at J, with 15 bases in the middle. The CDR3 reads CASSLHSAQNEKLFF. In nucleotides, the CDR3 is TGTGCCAGCAGTCTACACAGTGCACAAAATGAAAAACTGTTTTTT.

The V call is TRBV4-1, the J call TRBJ2-2; TRBD1 aligns across 8 bases. V lost 4 bases and J lost 7; bases outside the gene matches: 8. Germline V gene sequence: CDR1 MGHRA, CDR2 YSYEKL. This CDR3 is built from 15 residues. The CDR3 sequence is CASSPGAGGVGELFF. The CDR3 DNA sequence: TGCGCCAGCAGCCCCGGGGCAGGGGGCGTCGGGGAGCTGTTTTTT.

This rearrangement joins TRBV7-9 to TRBJ1-1; no definite D call. The V end lost 5 bases, the J end lost 7 bases, and 8 bases lay between the germline ends. The V gene's germline CDR1 is SEHNR and CDR2 FQNEAQ (reference sequence). The CDR3 loop spans 11 amino acids. The CDR3: CASSEADEAFF. The CDR3 nucleotides are TGTGCCAGCAGCGAAGCGGATGAAGCTTTCTTT.

This clone appeared once. The rearrangement links TRBV18 to TRBJ2-2; no clear D. Germline V gives CDR1 KGHSH, CDR2 LQKENI. The CDR3 contains 13 residues. V was shortened by 3 bases and J by 5 bases, with 7 bases between the two germline ends. The CDR3 nucleotides are TGTGCCAGCTCACCCACATTGACCGGGGAGCTGTTTTTT. Amino acid sequence: CASSPTLTGELFF.

V gene TRBV6-5 combines with J gene TRBJ1-2, with TRBD1 as a possible D gene (6 bases). Germline CDR1 reads MNHEY; CDR2 reads SVGAGI. The CDR3 has 15 amino acids. Trimming took 0 bases from V and 3 from J, leaving 11 bases between them. The CDR3 spells CASSYSRGQDYGYTF. The CDR3 DNA reads as TGTGCCAGCAGTTACTCGCGGGGGCAGGACTATGGCTACACCTTC.

V gene TRBV2 combines with J gene TRBJ1-4, with 7 bases matching TRBD1. After removal of 6 bases from V and 8 bases from J, the junction contained 3 bases not matched to a gene. Germline V gene lookup returns CDR1 SNHLY and CDR2 FYNNEI. This CDR3 has 12 residues. The CDR3 is CASRNRGEKLFF. CDR3 DNA: TGTGCCAGCAGGAACAGGGGAGAAAAACTGTTTTTT.

The V call is TRBV7-9, the J call TRBJ1-1, with a weak D call TRBD1 (6 bases). Trimming stripped 1 base from V and 4 bases from J, with 13 bases between. The V gene's germline CDR1 is SEHNR and CDR2 FQNEAQ (reference sequence). This CDR3 has 15 residues. DNA of the CDR3: TGTGCCAGCAGCTTAGTCGCGGGGGCGGGCACTGAAGCTTTCTTT. It codes for CASSLVAGAGTEAFF.

The rearrangement joins TRBV6-5 to TRBJ2-5; 7 nucleotides line up with TRBD2. With 6 bases clipped from V and 5 bases from J, the junction kept 12 bases outside the gene matches. There are 15 residues in the CDR3. CDR1 MNHEY and CDR2 SVGAGI come from the germline V gene. CDR3 bases: TGTGCCAGCAGCCCATCCGGGGGGAGCTTGGAGACCCAGTACTTC. Translating gives CASSPSGGSLETQYF.

This chain uses TRBV7-2 with TRBJ1-2; D might be TRBD1 (5 bases). The CDR3 covers 15 residues. Germline V gene lookup returns CDR1 SGHTA and CDR2 FQGNSA. The V end was cut by 4 bases, the J end by 4 bases, with 16 bases between. CDR3 in amino acids: CASSSTRGNLYGYTF. The CDR3, as DNA: TGTGCCAGCAGCTCGACAAGGGGAAACCTCTATGGCTACACCTTC.

V is TRBV7-9 and J is TRBJ2-1, with D maybe TRBD2 (5 bases). The germline CDR1 and CDR2 sequences are SEHNR and FQNEAQ (reference sequence). V lost 5 bases, J lost 7 bases, and 21 bases lay in between. The CDR3 sequence is 16 residues long. In DNA, the CDR3 is TGTGCCAGCAGCCCGCGGGTAGGCGCAACGAGAAATGAGCAGTTCTTC. Translated: CASSPRVGATRNEQFF.

This clone was picked up one time. CDR3 sequence (DNA): TGTGCCAGCAGCACCTACCTAGCGGGAGGGATAAATACGCAGTATTTT. Encoded protein: CASSTYLAGGINTQYF. V usage is TRBV5-4 and J usage is TRBJ2-3, with 12 bases identical to TRBD2. V lost 4 bases and J lost 7; bases outside the gene matches: 10. This CDR3 region has 16 residues. Germline CDR1 SGHNT, CDR2 YYREEE (reference sequence).

V is TRBV4-3 and J is TRBJ2-7, with D unclear. The V and J ends lost 1 base and 6 bases respectively, with 10 bases between them. CDR1 is LGHNA and CDR2 is YSLEER in the germline V gene. The CDR3 spans 13 residues. CDR3: CASSQGQHAEQYF. CDR3 nucleotide sequence: TGCGCCAGCAGCCAAGGGCAACACGCCGAGCAGTACTTC.

This chain uses TRBV5-5 with TRBJ2-7, with a weak D call TRBD1 (6 bases). The germline V and J ends were trimmed by 0 bases and 0 bases, with 13 bases remaining between them. The CDR3 covers 16 residues. The germline gives CDR1 SGHKS, CDR2 YYEKEE (reference sequence). Here the CDR3 reads CASSLASNRASYEQYF. The CDR3 DNA reads TGTGCCAGCAGCTTGGCCTCAAACAGGGCCTCCTACGAGCAGTACTTC.

V usage is TRBV9 and J usage is TRBJ2-2; 8 bases agree with TRBD2. The CDR3 covers 17 residues. Trimming took 2 bases from V and 1 from J; bases not matched to a gene: 7. Germline lookup yields CDR1 SGDLS and CDR2 YYNGEE. CDR3 protein: CASSVFELAVNTGELFF. The DNA for the CDR3 is TGTGCCAGCAGCGTGTTTGAACTAGCGGTGAACACCGGGGAGCTGTTTTTT.

The genes are TRBV30 and TRBJ2-7, with D possibly being TRBD2 (6 bases). Deletions cut 2 bases from V and 11 bases from J, with 19 bases between. The germline V gene has CDR1 GTSNPN and CDR2 SVGIG (reference sequence). There are 13 residues in the CDR3. In nucleotides, the CDR3 is TGTGCCTGGAGTACCGGGACGTGGGAGGAAAAGTACTTC. It codes for CAWSTGTWEEKYF.

This chain links TRBV6-5 with TRBJ1-2; tentatively, D is TRBD1 (6 bases). The CDR3 runs to 13 residues. Germline loops: CDR1 MNHEY, CDR2 SVGAGI. V lost 8 bases to trimming and J lost 7 bases, with 17 bases between them. The CDR3 nucleotides are TGTGCCAGCGTCGGGGGGCGGTCGGGTGGCTACACCTTC. Its protein product is CASVGGRSGGYTF.

This clone showed up just once. This chain uses TRBV27 with TRBJ2-7; a weak D match, TRBD1 (6 bases). V shed 0 bases and J shed 3 bases, with 9 bases lying between them. Germline lookup yields CDR1 MNHEY and CDR2 SMNVEV (reference sequence). The CDR3 covers 14 residues. CDR3 protein: CASSLSGALYEQYF. The CDR3 DNA reads TGTGCCAGCAGTTTATCGGGGGCACTCTACGAGCAGTACTTC.

There are a few counts of this clone. The chain recombines TRBV2 with TRBJ2-3; 9 bases align to TRBD1. The CDR3 has 16 residues. V gave up 1 base and J gave up 3 bases; unmatched junction bases: 5. The germline gives CDR1 SNHLY, CDR2 FYNNEI. CDR3 protein: CASSEVGTGWTDTQYF. DNA of the CDR3: TGTGCCAGCAGTGAAGTGGGGACAGGGTGGACAGATACGCAGTATTTT.

The chain employs TRBV7-2 and TRBJ2-3, with 9 bases lining up with TRBD2. Looked up from germline, CDR1 is SGHTA and CDR2 is FQGNSA. The junction had 5 bases not matched to a gene; V was cut back by 0 bases and J by 4 bases. CDR3 length equals 16 residues. The CDR3 coding sequence is TGTGCCAGCAGCTTAGCCGCGGGAGGGCCGGCAGATACGCAGTATTTT. It yields the protein CASSLAAGGPADTQYF.

The chain employs TRBV5-4 and TRBJ2-1, with 11 bases identical to TRBD2. The CDR3 has 18 residues. V gave up 4 bases and J gave up 7 bases; unmatched junction bases: 16. CDR1 is SGHNT, CDR2 YYREEE, per germline (reference sequence). CDR3 amino acids: CASSLFWTSGLGGNEQFF. The CDR3 DNA reads as TGTGCCAGCAGCCTTTTCTGGACTAGCGGGCTCGGGGGGAATGAGCAGTTCTTC.

This clone counts as medium-sized. The J gene is TRBJ1-2, the V gene TRBV19; possibly TRBD1 for D (5 bases). CDR1 and CDR2 from the germline V gene are LNHDA and SQIVND (reference sequence). The ends were cut back, 6 bases at V and 6 bases at J, with 8 bases in the middle. The CDR3 runs to 11 residues. The CDR3 DNA sequence: TGTGCCAGTAGGGCAGGGAATGGCTACACCTTC. Protein product: CASRAGNGYTF. The full variable domain, completed using reference TRBV19 and TRBJ1-2, is DGGITQSPKYLFRKEGQNVTLSCEQNLNHDAMYWYRQDPGQGLRLIYYSQIVNDFQKGDIAEGYSVSREKKESFPLTVTSAQKNPTAFYLCASRAGNGYTFGSGTRLTVV.

This clone was recorded only once. The chain is built from TRBV27 and TRBJ2-7; 10 bases line up with TRBD2. The CDR3 length is 15 residues. Germline CDR1 MNHEY, CDR2 SMNVEV (reference sequence). V was clipped by 5 bases and J by 2 bases; unmatched bases: 6. The chain's CDR3 is CASSPGLAVTYEQYF. CDR3 DNA sequence: TGTGCCAGCAGTCCAGGACTAGCGGTTACCTACGAGCAGTACTTC.